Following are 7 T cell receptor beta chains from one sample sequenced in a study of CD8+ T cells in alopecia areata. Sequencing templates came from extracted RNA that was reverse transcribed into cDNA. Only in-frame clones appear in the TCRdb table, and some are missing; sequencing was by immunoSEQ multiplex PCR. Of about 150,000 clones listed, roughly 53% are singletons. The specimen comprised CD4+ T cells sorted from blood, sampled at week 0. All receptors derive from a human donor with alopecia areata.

CDR3 sequence: CSVELMAGEAFF. DNA for the CDR3: TGCAGCGTTGAATTGATGGCGGGGGAAGCTTTCTTT. This chain uses TRBV29-1 with TRBJ1-1; no firm D call. This CDR3 has 12 amino acids. The V end was cut by 2 bases, the J end by 8 bases, with 12 bases between. Germline lookup yields CDR1 SQVTM and CDR2 ANQGSEA.

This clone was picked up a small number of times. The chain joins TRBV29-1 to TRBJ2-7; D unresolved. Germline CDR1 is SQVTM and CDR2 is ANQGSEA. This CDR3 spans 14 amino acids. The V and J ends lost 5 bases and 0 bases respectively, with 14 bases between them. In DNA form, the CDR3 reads TGCAGCGTTTCCCAGATGGGGATCTCCTACGAGCAGTACTTC. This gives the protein CSVSQMGISYEQYF.

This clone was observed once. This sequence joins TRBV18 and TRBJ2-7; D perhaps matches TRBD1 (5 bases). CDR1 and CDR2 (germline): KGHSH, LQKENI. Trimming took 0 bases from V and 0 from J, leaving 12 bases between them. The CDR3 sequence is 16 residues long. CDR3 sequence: CASSPPAGKSSYEQYF. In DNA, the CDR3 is TGTGCCAGCTCACCACCGGCAGGGAAGAGCTCCTACGAGCAGTACTTC.

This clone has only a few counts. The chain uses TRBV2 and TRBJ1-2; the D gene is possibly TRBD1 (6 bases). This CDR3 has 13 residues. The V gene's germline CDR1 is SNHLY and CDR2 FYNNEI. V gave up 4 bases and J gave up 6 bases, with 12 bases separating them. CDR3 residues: CASSVSGVHGYTF. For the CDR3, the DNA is TGTGCCAGCAGTGTATCAGGGGTGCATGGCTACACCTTC.

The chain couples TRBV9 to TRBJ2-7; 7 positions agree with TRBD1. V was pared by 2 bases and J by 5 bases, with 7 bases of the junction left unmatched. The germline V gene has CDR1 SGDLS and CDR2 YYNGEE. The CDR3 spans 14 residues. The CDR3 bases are TGTGCCAGCAGCGTCGGGACAGTGAGCGACGAGCAGTACTTC. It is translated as CASSVGTVSDEQYF.

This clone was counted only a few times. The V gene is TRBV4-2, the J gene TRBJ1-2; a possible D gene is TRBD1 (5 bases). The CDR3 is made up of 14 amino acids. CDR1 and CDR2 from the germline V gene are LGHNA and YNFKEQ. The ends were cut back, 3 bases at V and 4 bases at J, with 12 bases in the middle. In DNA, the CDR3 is TGTGCCAGCAGCCATGGCCGGGACGTCTATGGCTACACCTTC. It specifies CASSHGRDVYGYTF.

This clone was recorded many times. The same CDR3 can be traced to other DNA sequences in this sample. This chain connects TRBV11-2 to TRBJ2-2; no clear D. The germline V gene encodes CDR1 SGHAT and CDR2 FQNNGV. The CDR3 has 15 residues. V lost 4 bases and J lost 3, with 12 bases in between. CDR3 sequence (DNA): TGTGCCAGCAGCTCTAGGATGGCTTACACCGGGGAGCTGTTTTTT. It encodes CASSSRMAYTGELFF.